The 19 T cell receptor beta chains in this list originate from one sample, sequenced in a study of blood T cell repertoires in COVID-19. Method: immunoSEQ multiplex PCR; TCRdb's copy keeps in-frame clones and lacks some. The table shows 240,000 or so clones, with roughly 79% occurring only once. The sample taken for sequencing was peripheral blood. Source of these receptors: a woman of 80 years or more with COVID-19, enrolled during active disease.

The chain couples TRBV24-1 to TRBJ2-2; TRBD1 aligns across 8 bases. The CDR3 contains 15 residues. The junction had 3 bases not matched to a gene; V was cut back by 5 bases and J by 2 bases. From germline, CDR1 is KGHDR and CDR2 SFDVKD. CDR3 loop: CATSVSGGNTGELFF. The CDR3 DNA is TGTGCCACCAGTGTGTCAGGGGGCAACACCGGGGAGCTGTTTTTT.

This clone was seen once. The chain couples TRBV6-5 to TRBJ1-2; D call uncertain. V lost 9 bases and J 2 bases, leaving 7 bases between the germline ends. The V gene's germline CDR1 is MNHEY and CDR2 SVGAGI. The CDR3 covers 11 residues. CDR3 sequence: CASTVNYGYTF. The CDR3 nucleotides read TGTGCCAGTACAGTAAACTATGGCTACACCTTC.

The chain uses TRBV5-1 and TRBJ2-1; D might be TRBD2 (7 bases). V was pared by 7 bases and J by 2 bases, with 19 bases between. Germline V gene sequence: CDR1 SGHRS, CDR2 YFSETQ. The CDR3 has 16 residues. CDR3 sequence (DNA): TGCGCCAGCTCGGCTTGGCGGGGGACAACCTACAATGAGCAGTTCTTC. This gives the protein CASSAWRGTTYNEQFF.

The chain recombines TRBV6-6 with TRBJ1-2, with TRBD1 matching over 7 bases. Unmatched junction bases numbered 18, after V lost 6 bases and J lost 8 bases. The germline CDR1 and CDR2 sequences are MNHNY and SVGAGI (reference sequence). The CDR3 is 16 residues long. This CDR3 is CASSPPPGQPRDGYTF. CDR3 nucleotides: TGTGCCAGCAGCCCGCCCCCGGGACAGCCACGGGACGGCTACACCTTC.

J is TRBJ2-1 and V is TRBV7-2, with TRBD2 matching over 10 bases. The V segment lost 4 bases and the J segment 1 base; nucleotides outside the gene matches: 4. The CDR3 is made up of 16 amino acids. The germline gives CDR1 SGHTA, CDR2 FQGNSA. CDR3 bases: TGTGCCAGCAGCTCCGGACTAGCGGTTTCCTACAATGAGCAGTTCTTC. Its protein product is CASSSGLAVSYNEQFF.

The J gene is TRBJ2-7, the V gene TRBV29-1; D possibly corresponds to TRBD1 (6 bases). The CDR3 has 10 residues. Germline V CDR1 and CDR2: SQVTM, ANQGSEA. V was shortened by 6 bases and J by 6 bases, with 9 bases between the two germline ends. For the CDR3, the DNA is TGCAGCGTGAGAGGGGGCGAGCAGTACTTC. Encoded protein: CSVRGGEQYF.

The chain is built from TRBV18 and TRBJ1-1, with 8 bases matching TRBD1. Germline trimming cut 8 bases from V and 2 bases from J; bases unmatched to any gene: 4. The germline V gene has CDR1 KGHSH and CDR2 LQKENI. This CDR3 has 13 amino acids. The CDR3 coding sequence is TGTGCCAGCCGAGACAGGGGTAACACTGAAGCTTTCTTT. Residues: CASRDRGNTEAFF.

This CDR3 is CASSQMGGVGWAFF. CDR3 sequence (DNA): TGCGCCAGCAGCCAAATGGGAGGGGTCGGCTGGGCTTTCTTT. J is TRBJ1-1 and V is TRBV4-1, with D possibly being TRBD1 (5 bases). Germline V gene sequence: CDR1 MGHRA, CDR2 YSYEKL. The CDR3 is 14 residues long. V was cut by 2 bases and J by 11 bases, with 18 bases left in between.

This chain connects TRBV7-5 to TRBJ2-5; TRBD2, as called in the table, went unchecked against the DNA. TRBV7-5 is classified as a pseudogene. This CDR3 region has 20 residues. The CDR3 here is CARSLVRASGRVSVQETQYF. The CDR3 nucleotides read TGTGCCAGAAGCTTAGTCCGGGCTAGCGGGAGGGTGTCGGTTCAAGAGACCCAGTACTTC.

This chain joins TRBV28 and TRBJ2-2; 9 bases are shared with TRBD1. V gave up 3 bases and J gave up 7 bases; unmatched junction bases: 6. There are 15 residues in the CDR3. In germline, CDR1 is MDHEN, CDR2 SYDVKM. The CDR3 reads CASSLGTGRDGELFF. The CDR3 DNA sequence: TGTGCCAGCAGTTTGGGGACAGGGAGGGACGGGGAGCTGTTTTTT.

The V and J genes are TRBV20-1 and TRBJ2-5; D remains ambiguous. The CDR3 loop spans 11 amino acids. Deletions cut 5 bases from V and 5 bases from J, with 9 bases between. CDR1 DFQATT and CDR2 SNEGSKA come from the germline V gene (reference sequence). The DNA for the CDR3 is TGCAGTGCTGCCCTCGGGGAGACCCAGTACTTC. Amino acids: CSAALGETQYF.

This chain connects TRBV6-2 or TRBV6-3 to TRBJ2-2, with a weak D call TRBD1 (5 bases). CDR1 is MNHEY, CDR2 SVGEGT, per germline. This CDR3 has 12 amino acids. Between the trimmed V and J ends, which lost 6 bases and 7 bases, there was a span of 9 bases. The CDR3 nucleotides read TGTGCCAGCAGCTTCGGACACGGGGAGCTGTTTTTT. Amino acid sequence: CASSFGHGELFF.

The chain is built from TRBV5-1 and TRBJ1-4; D is ambiguous. V gave up 0 bases and J gave up 5 bases, with 14 bases separating them. The germline V gene encodes CDR1 SGHRS and CDR2 YFSETQ. This CDR3 spans 16 amino acids. The CDR3 region is CASSLGPGGENEKLFF. The DNA for the CDR3 is TGCGCCAGCAGCTTGGGCCCGGGAGGTGAAAATGAAAAACTGTTTTTT. The full variable domain, in which reference TRBV5-1 and TRBJ1-4 provide the parts outside the CDR3, is KAGVTQTPRYLIKTRGQQVTLSCSPISGHRSVSWYQQTPGQGLQFLFEYFSETQRNKGNFPGRFSGRQFSNSRSEMNVSTLELGDSALYLCASSLGPGGENEKLFFGSGTQLSVL.

This chain uses TRBV27 with TRBJ2-2; 8 bases map to TRBD1. This CDR3 contains 16 residues. V lost 6 bases, J lost 1 base, and 7 bases stayed unmatched. Germline V gene sequence: CDR1 MNHEY, CDR2 SMNVEV (reference sequence). In DNA form, the CDR3 reads TGTGCCAGCAGGCCATCGGGGACAGGGAACACCGGGGAGCTGTTTTTT. It specifies CASRPSGTGNTGELFF.

The genes are TRBV5-4 and TRBJ2-7; possibly TRBD2 for D (6 bases). CDR3 size: 12 residues. Germline lookup yields CDR1 SGHNT and CDR2 YYREEE (reference sequence). Trimming stripped 4 bases from V and 6 bases from J, with 11 bases between. The CDR3 region has the DNA TGTGCCAGCAGCCCGGGGACTCTCGAGCAGTACTTC. Protein sequence: CASSPGTLEQYF.

The J gene is TRBJ1-1, the V gene TRBV7-2; tentatively, D is TRBD1 (5 bases). V dropped 3 bases and J dropped 5 bases, with 13 bases sitting between them. Germline-derived CDR1 and CDR2 are SGHTA and FQGNSA. The CDR3 spans 14 residues. The CDR3 region is CASSFQPGGTEAFF. The CDR3 region has the DNA TGTGCCAGCAGCTTCCAGCCGGGGGGAACTGAAGCTTTCTTT.

The rearrangement joins TRBV10-3 to TRBJ1-5; 10 bases map to TRBD1. CDR3 length: 15 residues. Germline trimming cut 3 bases from V and 5 bases from J; bases unmatched to any gene: 4. CDR1 and CDR2 (germline): ENHRY, SYGVKD. CDR3 protein: CAISDYGTGDQPQHF. The CDR3 coding sequence is TGTGCCATCAGTGATTATGGGACAGGGGATCAGCCCCAGCATTTT.

The chain joins TRBV10-2 to TRBJ1-5; 8 bases are a match to TRBD1. The CDR3 is 12 amino acids. Germline V gene lookup returns CDR1 WSHSY and CDR2 SAAADI. After removal of 8 bases from V and 6 bases from J, the junction contained 3 bases not matched to a gene. The CDR3 nucleotides are TGCGCCAGCGGACAGGGACCTCAGCCCCAGCATTTT. Translating gives CASGQGPQPQHF.

This rearrangement joins TRBV29-1 to TRBJ2-3, with D maybe TRBD2 (5 bases). Between the trimmed V and J ends, which lost 5 bases and 4 bases, there was a span of 16 bases. Germline loops: CDR1 SQVTM, CDR2 ANQGSEA. The length of the CDR3 is 14 residues. CDR3 sequence (DNA): TGCAGCGTTAGGTCCGGGATAACGGCAGATACGCAGTATTTT. It specifies CSVRSGITADTQYF.